This T cell receptor beta chain originates from a study of cytomegalovirus exposure and HLA in healthy donors. With 60 Vbeta and 13 Jbeta primers, the PCR was carried out. Only in-frame clones appear in the TCRdb table, and some are missing; sequencing was by immunoSEQ multiplex PCR. The data hold approximately 150,000 clones, with roughly 75% observed a single time. This clone occurred once. Trimming took 5 bases from V and 6 from J, leaving 14 bases between them. In germline, CDR1 is SEHNR, CDR2 FQNEAQ (reference sequence). The CDR3 sequence is 13 residues long. Material for sequencing was PBMCs. This clonotype originated in a man aged 18-30 years in good health and CMV-seropositive. The chain links TRBV7-9 to TRBJ2-7; D not resolved. CDR3 DNA: TGTGCCAGCAGCGATCCGCTTGCGCTCGAGCAGTACTTC. Its translation: CASSDPLALEQYF. Together with reference TRBV7-9 and TRBJ2-7, the CDR3 gives the full variable domain: DTGVSQNPRHKITKRGQNVTFRCDPISEHNRLYWYRQTLGQGPEFLTYFQNEAQLEKSRLLSDRFSAERPKGSFSTLEIQRTEQGDSAMYLCASSDPLALEQYFGPGTRLTVT.